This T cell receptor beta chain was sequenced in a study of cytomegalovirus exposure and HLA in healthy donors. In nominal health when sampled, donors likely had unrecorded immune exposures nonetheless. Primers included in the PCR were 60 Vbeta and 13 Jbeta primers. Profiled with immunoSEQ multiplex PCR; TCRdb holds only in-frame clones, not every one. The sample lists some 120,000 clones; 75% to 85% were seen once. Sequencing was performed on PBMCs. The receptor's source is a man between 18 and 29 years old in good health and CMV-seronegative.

CDR3 in DNA: TGTGCCACCAGCAGAGATTCAGGGGGCGTCATGAACACTGAAGCTTTCTTT. Translating gives CATSRDSGGVMNTEAFF. This rearrangement joins TRBV15 to TRBJ1-1, with TRBD1 matching 8 bases. The CDR3 extends over 17 amino acids. CDR1 LNHNV and CDR2 YYDKDF come from the germline V gene (reference sequence). V shed 0 bases and J 0 bases; nucleotides not matched to a gene: 6.